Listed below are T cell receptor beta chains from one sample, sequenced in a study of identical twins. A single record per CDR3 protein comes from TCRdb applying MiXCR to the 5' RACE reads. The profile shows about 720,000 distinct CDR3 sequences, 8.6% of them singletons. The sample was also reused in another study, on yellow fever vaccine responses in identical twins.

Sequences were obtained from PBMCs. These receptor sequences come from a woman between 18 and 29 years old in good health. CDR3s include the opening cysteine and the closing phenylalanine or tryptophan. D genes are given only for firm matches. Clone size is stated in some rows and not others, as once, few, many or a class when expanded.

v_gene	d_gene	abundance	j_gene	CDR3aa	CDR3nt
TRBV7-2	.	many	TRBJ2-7	CASSLASSVVVQYF	TGTGCCAGCAGCTTAGCGAGTTCTGTGGTGGTGCAGTACTTC
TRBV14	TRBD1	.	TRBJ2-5	CASSQGPGQQQETQYF	TGTGCCAGCAGCCAGGGACCGGGACAGCAACAAGAGACCCAGTACTTC
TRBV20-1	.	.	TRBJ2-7	CSAGPLGLRRSYEQYF	TGCAGTGCCGGACCCCTGGGACTTCGTCGCTCCTACGAGCAGTACTTC
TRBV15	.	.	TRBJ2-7	CATSREVGGGQYF	TGTGCCACCAGCAGAGAAGTCGGGGGCGGGCAGTACTTC
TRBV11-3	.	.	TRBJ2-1	CASSLEATYNEQFF	TGTGCCAGCAGCTTAGAGGCGACCTACAATGAGCAGTTCTTC
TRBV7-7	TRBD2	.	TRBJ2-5	CASSLNRASGYQETQYF	TGTGCTAGCAGCTTAAATCGGGCTAGCGGATACCAAGAGACCCAGTACTTC
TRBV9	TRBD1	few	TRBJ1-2	CASGRTGIDGYTF	TGTGCCAGCGGTCGGACAGGGATAGACGGCTACACCTTC
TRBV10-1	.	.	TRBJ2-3	CASSESGFSTDTQYF	TGCGCCAGCAGCGAGTCGGGGTTTAGCACAGATACGCAGTATTTT
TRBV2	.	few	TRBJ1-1	CASTLVGNTEAFF	TGTGCCAGCACCCTGGTGGGGAACACTGAAGCTTTCTTT
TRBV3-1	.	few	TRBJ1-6	CASSQEGEVNSPLHF	TGTGCCAGCAGCCAAGAGGGGGAGGTTAATTCACCCCTCCACTTT
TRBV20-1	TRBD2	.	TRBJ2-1	CSAPPGLAGAAYNEQFF	TGCAGTGCTCCGCCGGGACTAGCGGGCGCCGCCTACAATGAGCAGTTCTTC
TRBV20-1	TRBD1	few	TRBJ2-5	CSAPRTGGETQYF	TGCAGTGCTCCACGGACAGGGGGGGAGACCCAGTACTTC
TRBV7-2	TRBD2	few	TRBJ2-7	CASSLEGTSGSNEQYF	TGTGCCAGCAGCTTAGAAGGGACTAGCGGGAGCAACGAGCAGTACTTC
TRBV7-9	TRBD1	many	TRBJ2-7	CASSSQGSEQYF	TGTGCCAGCAGCTCACAGGGGTCCGAGCAGTACTTC
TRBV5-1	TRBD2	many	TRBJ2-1	CASSSQRGSYNEQFF	TGCGCCAGCAGTTCTCAGCGGGGATCCTACAATGAGCAGTTCTTC
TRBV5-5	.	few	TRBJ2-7	CASSPGTELSREQYF	TGTGCCAGCAGCCCAGGGACGGAACTTTCACGAGAGCAGTACTTC
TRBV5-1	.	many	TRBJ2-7	CASSLDYTKQYF	TGCGCCAGCAGTTTGGACTACACCAAGCAGTACTTC
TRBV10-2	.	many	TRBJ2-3	CASSTGRTDTQYF	TGCGCCAGCAGTACGGGGAGAACAGATACGCAGTATTTT
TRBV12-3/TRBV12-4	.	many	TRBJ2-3	CASSFAISDGTDTQYF	TGTGCCAGCAGTTTCGCCATCTCGGACGGCACAGATACGCAGTATTTT
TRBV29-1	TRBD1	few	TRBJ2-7	CSVRNRNRGAYEQYF	TGCAGCGTCCGTAATCGTAACAGGGGCGCCTACGAGCAGTACTTC
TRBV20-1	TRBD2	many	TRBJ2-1	CSAQRGGPLNEQFF	TGCAGTGCCCAGCGGGGGGGCCCGCTAAATGAGCAGTTCTTC
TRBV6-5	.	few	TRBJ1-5	CASSYSSSNPHQPQHF	TGTGCCAGCAGTTACTCGTCCTCCAACCCACATCAGCCCCAGCATTTT
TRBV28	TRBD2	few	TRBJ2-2	CASSFGWAGEAGELFF	TGTGCCAGCAGTTTCGGCTGGGCGGGGGAGGCCGGGGAGCTGTTTTTT
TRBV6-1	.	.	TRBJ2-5	CASRDFSDLETQYF	TGTGCCAGCAGAGACTTCTCGGACTTAGAGACCCAGTACTTC
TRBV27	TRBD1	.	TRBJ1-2	CASSPRTGGGYGYTF	TGTGCCAGCAGTCCCAGGACAGGGGGGGGTTATGGCTACACCTTC
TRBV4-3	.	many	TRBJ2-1	CASSQRALQSYNEQFF	TGCGCCAGCAGCCAACGGGCCTTACAATCCTACAATGAGCAGTTCTTC
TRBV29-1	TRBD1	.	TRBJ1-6	CSVKTGGTNSPLHF	TGCAGCGTTAAGACAGGGGGTACCAATTCACCCCTCCACTTT
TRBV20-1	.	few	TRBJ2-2	CSALGTGELFF	TGCAGTGCCCTCGGCACCGGGGAGCTGTTTTTT
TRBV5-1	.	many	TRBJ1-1	CASSLGRTNTEAFF	TGTGCCAGCAGCTTAGGTCGGACGAACACTGAAGCTTTCTTT
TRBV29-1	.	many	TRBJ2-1	CSLSIGAGEQFF	TGCAGCCTATCTATAGGGGCCGGTGAGCAGTTCTTC
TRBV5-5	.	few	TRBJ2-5	CASSPGGSWGRGETQYF	TGTGCCAGCAGCCCTGGGGGTTCTTGGGGCAGGGGAGAGACCCAGTACTTC
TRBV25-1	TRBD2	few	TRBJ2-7	CASRAGGKGPGLYEQYF	TGTGCCAGCAGGGCGGGGGGGAAAGGACCAGGACTATACGAGCAGTACTTC
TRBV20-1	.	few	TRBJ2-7	CSAPGTLTFYEQYF	TGCAGTGCCCCGGGGACACTTACCTTCTACGAGCAGTACTTC
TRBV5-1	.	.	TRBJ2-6	CASSTASVSGANVLTF	TGCGCCAGCAGCACGGCTAGCGTCTCTGGGGCCAACGTCCTGACTTTC
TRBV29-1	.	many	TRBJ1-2	CSVEDRDGYTF	TGCAGCGTTGAAGATAGGGATGGCTACACCTTC
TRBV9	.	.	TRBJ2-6	CATTIWVTSGANVLTF	TGTGCCACCACCATATGGGTTACCTCTGGGGCCAACGTCCTGACTTTC
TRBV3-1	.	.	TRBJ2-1	CASRLESSYNEQFF	TGTGCCAGCAGACTAGAGAGCTCCTACAATGAGCAGTTCTTC
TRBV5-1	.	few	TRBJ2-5	CASSLDWPVYGETQYF	TGCGCCAGCAGCTTGGATTGGCCGGTTTATGGAGAGACCCAGTACTTC
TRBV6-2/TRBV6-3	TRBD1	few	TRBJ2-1	CASWLRLGDRVSNEQFF	TGTGCCAGCTGGCTTAGGTTGGGTGACAGGGTTTCTAATGAGCAGTTCTTC
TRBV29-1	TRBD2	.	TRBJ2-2	CSVGREGANTGELFF	TGCAGCGTCGGTCGGGAGGGAGCGAACACCGGGGAGCTGTTTTTT
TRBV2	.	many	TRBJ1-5	CASSVELNQPQHF	TGTGCCAGCAGTGTAGAGCTCAATCAGCCCCAGCATTTT
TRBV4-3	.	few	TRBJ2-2	CASSPMITGQNTGELFF	TGCGCCAGCAGCCCCATGATAACGGGACAAAACACCGGGGAGCTGTTTTTT
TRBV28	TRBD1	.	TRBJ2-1	CASSNPGQGGSYNEQFF	TGTGCCAGCAGTAATCCGGGACAGGGAGGCTCCTACAATGAGCAGTTCTTC
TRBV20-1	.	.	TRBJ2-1	CSAILDSSYNEQFF	TGCAGTGCTATCTTGGACAGTTCCTACAATGAGCAGTTCTTC
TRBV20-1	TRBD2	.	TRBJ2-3	CSARDSGWTDTQYF	TGCAGTGCTAGAGATAGCGGGTGGACAGATACGCAGTATTTT
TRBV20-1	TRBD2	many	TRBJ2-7	CSASGLAGFLSYEQYF	TGCAGTGCCTCTGGACTAGCGGGTTTCTTATCCTACGAGCAGTACTTC
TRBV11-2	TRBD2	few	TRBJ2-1	CASSTHPSGGYNEQFF	TGTGCCAGCAGCACCCACCCTAGCGGGGGGTACAATGAGCAGTTCTTC
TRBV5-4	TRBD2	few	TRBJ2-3	CASSLSLADTDTQYF	TGTGCCAGCAGCTTGAGTCTAGCGGACACAGATACGCAGTATTTT
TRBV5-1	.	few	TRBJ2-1	CASARGEYNEQFF	TGCGCCAGCGCCCGCGGGGAGTACAATGAGCAGTTCTTC
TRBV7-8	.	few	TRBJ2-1	CASSSYPYNEQFF	TGTGCCAGCAGCTCCTACCCTTACAATGAGCAGTTCTTC